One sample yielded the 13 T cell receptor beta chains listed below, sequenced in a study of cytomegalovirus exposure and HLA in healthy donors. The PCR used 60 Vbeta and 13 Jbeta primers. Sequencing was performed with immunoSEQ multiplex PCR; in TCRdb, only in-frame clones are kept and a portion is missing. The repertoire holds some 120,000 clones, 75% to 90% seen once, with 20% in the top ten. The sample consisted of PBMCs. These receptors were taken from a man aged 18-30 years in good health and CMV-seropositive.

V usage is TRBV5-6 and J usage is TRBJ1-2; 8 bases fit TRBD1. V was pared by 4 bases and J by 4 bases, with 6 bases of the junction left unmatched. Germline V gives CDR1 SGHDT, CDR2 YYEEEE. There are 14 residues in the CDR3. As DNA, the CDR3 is TGTGCCAGCAGCCCTGGACAGGGCCCCTATGGCTACACCTTC. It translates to CASSPGQGPYGYTF.

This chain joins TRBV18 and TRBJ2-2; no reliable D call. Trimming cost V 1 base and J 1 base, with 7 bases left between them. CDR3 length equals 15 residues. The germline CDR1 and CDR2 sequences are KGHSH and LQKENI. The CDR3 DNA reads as TGTGCCAGCTCACCACGGCAGGTGAACACCGGGGAGCTGTTTTTT. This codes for CASSPRQVNTGELFF.

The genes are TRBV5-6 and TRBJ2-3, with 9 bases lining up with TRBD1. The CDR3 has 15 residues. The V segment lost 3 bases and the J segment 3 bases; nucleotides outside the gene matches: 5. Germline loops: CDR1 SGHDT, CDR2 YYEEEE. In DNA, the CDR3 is TGTGCCAGCAGCTGGGGACAGGGAGTGACAGATACGCAGTATTTT. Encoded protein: CASSWGQGVTDTQYF. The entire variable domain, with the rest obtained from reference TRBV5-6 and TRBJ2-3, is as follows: DAGVTQSPTHLIKTRGQQVTLRCSPKSGHDTVSWYQQALGQGPQFIFQYYEEEERQRGNFPDRFSGHQFPNYSSELNVNALLLGDSALYLCASSWGQGVTDTQYFGPGTRLTVL.

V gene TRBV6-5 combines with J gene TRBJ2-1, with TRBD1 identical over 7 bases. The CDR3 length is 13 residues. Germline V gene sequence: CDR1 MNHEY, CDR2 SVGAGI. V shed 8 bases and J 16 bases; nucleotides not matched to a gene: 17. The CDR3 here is CASRFVGDRVYFF. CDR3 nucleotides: TGTGCCAGCCGGTTCGTAGGAGACAGGGTATACTTCTTC.

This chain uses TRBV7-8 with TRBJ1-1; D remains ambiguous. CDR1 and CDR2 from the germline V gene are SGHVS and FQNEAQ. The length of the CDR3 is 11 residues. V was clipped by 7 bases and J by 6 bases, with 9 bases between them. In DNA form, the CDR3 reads TGTGCCAGCACTACGCAGGCTGAAGCTTTCTTT. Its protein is CASTTQAEAFF.

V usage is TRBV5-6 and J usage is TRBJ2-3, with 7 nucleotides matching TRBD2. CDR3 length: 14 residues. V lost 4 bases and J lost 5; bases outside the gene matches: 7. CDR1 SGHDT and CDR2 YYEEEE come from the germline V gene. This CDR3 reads CASSLLGGGDTQYF. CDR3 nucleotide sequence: TGTGCCAGCAGCCTTTTGGGGGGGGGAGATACGCAGTATTTT.

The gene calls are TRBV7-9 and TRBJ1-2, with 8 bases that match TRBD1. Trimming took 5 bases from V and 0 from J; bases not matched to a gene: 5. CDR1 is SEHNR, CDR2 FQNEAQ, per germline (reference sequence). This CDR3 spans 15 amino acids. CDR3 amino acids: CASSLQGEANYGYTF. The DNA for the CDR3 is TGTGCCAGCAGCCTACAGGGGGAAGCTAACTATGGCTACACCTTC.

CDR3 DNA: TGTGCTAGTGGTATAGCGGGGGGGCCCTACAATGAGCAGTTCTTC. It is translated as CASGIAGGPYNEQFF. The V call is TRBV12-5, the J call TRBJ2-1, with 11 nucleotides matching TRBD2. CDR1 and CDR2 from the germline V gene are LGHNT and FRNRAP. CDR3 size: 15 residues. With V trimmed by 5 bases and J by 2 bases, 2 bases remained unmatched.

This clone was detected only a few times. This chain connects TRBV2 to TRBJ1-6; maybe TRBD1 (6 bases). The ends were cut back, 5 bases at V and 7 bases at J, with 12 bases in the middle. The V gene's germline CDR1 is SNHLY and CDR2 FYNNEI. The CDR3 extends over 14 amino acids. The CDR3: CASSMGRGNSPLHF. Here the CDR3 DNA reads TGTGCCAGCAGTATGGGTAGGGGGAATTCACCCCTCCACTTT. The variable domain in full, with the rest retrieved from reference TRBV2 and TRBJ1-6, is EPEVTQTPSHQVTQMGQEVILRCVPISNHLYFYWYRQILGQKVEFLVSFYNNEISEKSEIFDDQFSVERPDGSNFTLKIRSTKLEDSAMYFCASSMGRGNSPLHFGNGTRLTVT.

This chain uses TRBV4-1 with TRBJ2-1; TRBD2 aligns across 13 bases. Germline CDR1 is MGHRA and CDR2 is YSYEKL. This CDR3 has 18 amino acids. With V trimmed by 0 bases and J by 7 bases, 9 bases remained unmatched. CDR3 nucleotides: TGCGCCAGCAGCCAAGAAAAACTAGCGGGGGGGTTGCTGAATGAGCAGTTCTTC. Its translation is CASSQEKLAGGLLNEQFF.

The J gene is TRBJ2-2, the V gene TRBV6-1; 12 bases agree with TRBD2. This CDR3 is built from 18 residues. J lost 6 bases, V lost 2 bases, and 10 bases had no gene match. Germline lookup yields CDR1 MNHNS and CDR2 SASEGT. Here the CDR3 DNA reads TGTGCCAGCAGTGAAATCCTAGCGGGGGGGCGAGTGGCCGGGGAGCTGTTTTTT. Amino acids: CASSEILAGGRVAGELFF.

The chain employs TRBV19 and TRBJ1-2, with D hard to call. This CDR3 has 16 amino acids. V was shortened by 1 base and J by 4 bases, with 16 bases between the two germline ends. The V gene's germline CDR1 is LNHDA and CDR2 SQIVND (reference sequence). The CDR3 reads CASSIGVGGRIYGYTF. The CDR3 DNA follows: TGTGCCAGTAGTATAGGAGTAGGAGGGCGAATCTATGGCTACACCTTC.

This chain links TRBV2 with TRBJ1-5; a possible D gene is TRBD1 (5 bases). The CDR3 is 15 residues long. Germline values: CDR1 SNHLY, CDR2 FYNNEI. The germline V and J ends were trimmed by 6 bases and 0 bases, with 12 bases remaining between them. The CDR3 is CASSRPGDSNQPQHF. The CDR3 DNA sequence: TGTGCCAGCAGCCGCCCGGGGGATAGCAATCAGCCCCAGCATTTT.